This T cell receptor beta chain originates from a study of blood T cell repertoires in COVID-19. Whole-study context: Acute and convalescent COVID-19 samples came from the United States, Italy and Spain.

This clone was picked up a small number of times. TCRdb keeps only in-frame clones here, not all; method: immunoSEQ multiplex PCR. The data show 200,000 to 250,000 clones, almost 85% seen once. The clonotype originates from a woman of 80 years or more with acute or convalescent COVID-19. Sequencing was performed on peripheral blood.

The CDR3, as DNA: TGTGCCAGCAGTTTATTTGGGCCCGAGAAAGCTTTCTTT. Translated: CASSLFGPEKAFF. J is TRBJ1-1 and V is TRBV2; D not resolved. Deletions cut 5 bases from V and 9 bases from J, with 16 bases between. Germline V lookup: CDR1 SNHLY, CDR2 FYNNEI. This CDR3 comprises 13 residues. Full variable domain (remainder filled in from reference TRBV2 and TRBJ1-1): EPEVTQTPSHQVTQMGQEVILRCVPISNHLYFYWYRQILGQKVEFLVSFYNNEISEKSEIFDDQFSVERPDGSNFTLKIRSTKLEDSAMYFCASSLFGPEKAFFGQGTRLTVV.